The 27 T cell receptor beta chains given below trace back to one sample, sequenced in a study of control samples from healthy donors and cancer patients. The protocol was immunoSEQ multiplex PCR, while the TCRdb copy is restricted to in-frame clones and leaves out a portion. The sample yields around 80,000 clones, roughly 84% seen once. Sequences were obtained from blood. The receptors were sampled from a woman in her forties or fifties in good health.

The CDR3 coding sequence is TGTGCCAGCAGCAACAGGGGCTCGGACACTGAAGCTTTCTTT. Residues: CASSNRGSDTEAFF. This chain uses TRBV6-6 with TRBJ1-1, with 7 bases fitting TRBD1. Germline V gene sequence: CDR1 MNHNY, CDR2 SVGAGI (reference sequence). Trimming took 6 bases from V and 3 from J; bases not matched to a gene: 7. The CDR3 spans 14 residues.

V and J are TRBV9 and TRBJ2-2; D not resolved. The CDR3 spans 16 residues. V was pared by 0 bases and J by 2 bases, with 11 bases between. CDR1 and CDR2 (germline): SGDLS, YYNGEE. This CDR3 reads CASSVGGSPNTGELFF. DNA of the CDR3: TGTGCCAGCAGCGTAGGCGGCAGTCCAAACACCGGGGAGCTGTTTTTT.

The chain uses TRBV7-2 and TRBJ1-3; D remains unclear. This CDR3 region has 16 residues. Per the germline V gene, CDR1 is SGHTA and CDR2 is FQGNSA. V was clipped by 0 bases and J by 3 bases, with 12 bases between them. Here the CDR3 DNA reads TGTGCCAGCAGCTTAGCGGCGGGTGCGCATGGAAACACCATATATTTT. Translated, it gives CASSLAAGAHGNTIYF.

CDR3: CASGGFPDSSYGYTF. The DNA for the CDR3 is TGTGCTAGTGGTGGGTTCCCGGACAGCAGCTATGGCTACACCTTC. The rearrangement links TRBV12-5 to TRBJ1-2; D perhaps matches TRBD1 (6 bases). The CDR3 loop spans 15 amino acids. The germline V gene has CDR1 LGHNT and CDR2 FRNRAP. The V end lost 5 bases, the J end lost 4 bases, and 17 bases lay between the germline ends.

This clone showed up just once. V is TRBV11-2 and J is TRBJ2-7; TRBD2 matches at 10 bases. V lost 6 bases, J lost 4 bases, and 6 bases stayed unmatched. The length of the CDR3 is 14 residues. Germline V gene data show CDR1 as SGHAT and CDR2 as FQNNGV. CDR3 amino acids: CASRIAGGPYEQYF. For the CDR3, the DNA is TGTGCCAGCAGGATAGCGGGGGGACCGTACGAGCAGTACTTC.

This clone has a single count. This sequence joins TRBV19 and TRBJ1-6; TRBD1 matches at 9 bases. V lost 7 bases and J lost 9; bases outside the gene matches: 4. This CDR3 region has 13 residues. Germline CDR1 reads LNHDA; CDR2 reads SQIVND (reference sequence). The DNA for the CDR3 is TGTGCCAGTACACCGGACAGGGGTTCACCCCTCCACTTT. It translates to CASTPDRGSPLHF.

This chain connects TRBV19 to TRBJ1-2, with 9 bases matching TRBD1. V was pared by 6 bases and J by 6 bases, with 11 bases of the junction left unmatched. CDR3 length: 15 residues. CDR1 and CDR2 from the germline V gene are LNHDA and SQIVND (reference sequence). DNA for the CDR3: TGTGCCAGTAGGCCCCCGACAGGGGGTCCACATGGCTACACCTTC. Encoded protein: CASRPPTGGPHGYTF.

CDR3 DNA: TGTGCCAGCAGCTTATCCTTCAGAAATTCACCCCTCCACTTT. Protein: CASSLSFRNSPLHF. The V gene is TRBV7-8, the J gene TRBJ1-6; D unclear. Looked up from germline, CDR1 is SGHVS and CDR2 is FQNEAQ. The CDR3 has 14 residues. Trimming shortened V by 2 bases and J by 7 bases, and 9 bases separated the two germline ends.

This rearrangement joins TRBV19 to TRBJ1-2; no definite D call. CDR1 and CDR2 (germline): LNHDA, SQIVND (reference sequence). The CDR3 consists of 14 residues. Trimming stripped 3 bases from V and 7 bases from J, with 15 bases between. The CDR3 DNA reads TGTGCCAGTAGTATTCATAACGGGGAAATTGGCTACACCTTC. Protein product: CASSIHNGEIGYTF.

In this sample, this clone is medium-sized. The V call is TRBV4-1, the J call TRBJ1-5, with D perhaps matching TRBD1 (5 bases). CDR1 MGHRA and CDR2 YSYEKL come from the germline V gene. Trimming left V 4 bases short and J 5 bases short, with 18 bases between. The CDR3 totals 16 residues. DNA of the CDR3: TGCGCCAGCAGCCTGGTAGCAGGGTACATCTATCAGCCCCAGCATTTT. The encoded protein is CASSLVAGYIYQPQHF.

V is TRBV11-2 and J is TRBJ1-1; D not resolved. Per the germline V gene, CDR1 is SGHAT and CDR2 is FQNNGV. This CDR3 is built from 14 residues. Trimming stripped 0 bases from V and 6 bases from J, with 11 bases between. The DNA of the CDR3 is TGTGCCAGCAGCTTAGACTCAGGTTCAGCTGAAGCTTTCTTT. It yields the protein CASSLDSGSAEAFF.

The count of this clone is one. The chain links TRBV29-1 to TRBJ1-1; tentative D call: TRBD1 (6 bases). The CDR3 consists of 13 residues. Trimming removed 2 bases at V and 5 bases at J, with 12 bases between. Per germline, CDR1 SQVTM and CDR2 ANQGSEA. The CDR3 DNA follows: TGCAGCGTTGAACTGGGGAGGGGGACTGAAGCTTTCTTT. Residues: CSVELGRGTEAFF.

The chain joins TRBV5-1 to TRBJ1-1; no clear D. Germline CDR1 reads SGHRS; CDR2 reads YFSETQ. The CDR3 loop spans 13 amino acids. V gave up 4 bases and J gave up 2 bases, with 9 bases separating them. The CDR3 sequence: CASSRQLNTEAFF. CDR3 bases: TGCGCCAGCAGCAGACAACTAAACACTGAAGCTTTCTTT.

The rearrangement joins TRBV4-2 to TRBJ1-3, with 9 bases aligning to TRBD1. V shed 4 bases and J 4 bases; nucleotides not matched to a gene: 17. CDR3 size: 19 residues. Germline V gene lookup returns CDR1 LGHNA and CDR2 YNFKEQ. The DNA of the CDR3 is TGTGCCAGCAGCCTACTGGACAGGGGAATAAGTGGGGGAGGAAACACCATATATTTT. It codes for CASSLLDRGISGGGNTIYF.

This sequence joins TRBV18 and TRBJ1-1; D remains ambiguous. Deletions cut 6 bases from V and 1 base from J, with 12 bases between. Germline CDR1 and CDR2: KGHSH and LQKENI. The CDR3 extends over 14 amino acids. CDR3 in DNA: TGTGCCAGCTCCCTAGGATTTTCGAACACTGAAGCTTTCTTT. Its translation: CASSLGFSNTEAFF.

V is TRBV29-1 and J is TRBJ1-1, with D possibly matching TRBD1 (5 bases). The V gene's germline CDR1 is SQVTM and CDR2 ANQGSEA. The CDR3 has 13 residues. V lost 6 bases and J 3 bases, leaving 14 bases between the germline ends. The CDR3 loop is CSVPGAGDTEAFF. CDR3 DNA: TGCAGCGTACCGGGAGCGGGGGACACTGAAGCTTTCTTT. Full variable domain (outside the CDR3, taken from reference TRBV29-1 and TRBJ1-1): SAVISQKPSRDICQRGTSLTIQCQVDSQVTMMFWYRQQPGQSLTLIATANQGSEATYESGFVIDKFPISRPNLTFSTLTVSNMSPEDSSIYLCSVPGAGDTEAFFGQGTRLTVV.

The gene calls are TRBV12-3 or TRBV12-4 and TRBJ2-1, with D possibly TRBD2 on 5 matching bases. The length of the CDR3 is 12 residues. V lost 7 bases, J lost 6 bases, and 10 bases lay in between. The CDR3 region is CASTIAFNEQFF. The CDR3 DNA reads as TGTGCCAGCACCATAGCGTTCAATGAGCAGTTCTTC.

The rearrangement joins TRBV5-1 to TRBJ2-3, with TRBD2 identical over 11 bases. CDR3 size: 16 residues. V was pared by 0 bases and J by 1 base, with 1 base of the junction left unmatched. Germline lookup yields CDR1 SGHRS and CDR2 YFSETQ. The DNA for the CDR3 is TGCGCCAGCAGCTTGGAGACTAGCGGGGGCACAGATACGCAGTATTTT. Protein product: CASSLETSGGTDTQYF.

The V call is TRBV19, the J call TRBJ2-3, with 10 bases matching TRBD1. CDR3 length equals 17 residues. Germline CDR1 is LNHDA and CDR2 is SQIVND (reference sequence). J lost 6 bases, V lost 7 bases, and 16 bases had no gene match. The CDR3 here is CASNESPTGGFKDTQYF. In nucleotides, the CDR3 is TGTGCCAGTAATGAATCTCCGACAGGGGGCTTTAAGGATACGCAGTATTTT.

The CDR3 region has the DNA TGCGCCAGCAGCCAGGGGGGGTTAGCTAACTATGGCTACACCTTC. Protein sequence: CASSQGGLANYGYTF. V usage is TRBV4-1 and J usage is TRBJ1-2, with a weak D call TRBD1 (5 bases). With 3 bases removed from V and 0 bases from J, the gap between germline ends came to 11 bases. Per germline, CDR1 MGHRA and CDR2 YSYEKL. The CDR3 sequence is 15 residues long.

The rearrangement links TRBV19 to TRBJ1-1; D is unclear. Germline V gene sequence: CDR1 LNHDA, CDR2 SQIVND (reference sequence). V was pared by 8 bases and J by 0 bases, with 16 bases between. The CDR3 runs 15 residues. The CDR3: CASRGVWALNTEAFF. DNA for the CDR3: TGTGCCAGTCGGGGAGTTTGGGCCTTGAACACTGAAGCTTTCTTT.

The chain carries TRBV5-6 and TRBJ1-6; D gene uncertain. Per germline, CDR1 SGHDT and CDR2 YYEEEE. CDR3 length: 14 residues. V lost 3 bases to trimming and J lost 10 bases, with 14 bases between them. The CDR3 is CASSWGEGQSPLHF. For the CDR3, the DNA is TGTGCCAGCAGCTGGGGAGAAGGTCAATCACCCCTCCACTTT.

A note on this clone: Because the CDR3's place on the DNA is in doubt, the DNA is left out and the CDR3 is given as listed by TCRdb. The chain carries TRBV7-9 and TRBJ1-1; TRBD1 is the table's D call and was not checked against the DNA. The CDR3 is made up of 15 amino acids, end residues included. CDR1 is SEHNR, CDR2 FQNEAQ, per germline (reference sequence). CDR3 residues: CASSFGSGQGRLAFF.

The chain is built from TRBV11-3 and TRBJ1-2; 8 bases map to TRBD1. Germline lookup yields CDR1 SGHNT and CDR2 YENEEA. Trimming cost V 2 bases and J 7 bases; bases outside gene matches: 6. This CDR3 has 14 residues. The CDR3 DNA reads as TGTGCCAGCAGCTTAACTCAGGGGGCGATTGGCTACACCTTC. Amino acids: CASSLTQGAIGYTF.

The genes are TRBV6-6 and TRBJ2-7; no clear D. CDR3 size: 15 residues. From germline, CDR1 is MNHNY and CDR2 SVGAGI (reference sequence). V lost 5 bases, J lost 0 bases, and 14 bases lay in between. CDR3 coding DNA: TGTGCCAGCAGTACGGGTGCTACCCACTCCTACGAGCAGTACTTC. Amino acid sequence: CASSTGATHSYEQYF.

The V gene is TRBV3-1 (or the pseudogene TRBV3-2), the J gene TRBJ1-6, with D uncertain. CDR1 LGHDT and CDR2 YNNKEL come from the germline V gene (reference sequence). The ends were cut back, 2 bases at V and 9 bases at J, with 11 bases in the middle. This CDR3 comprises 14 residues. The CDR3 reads CASSQNGGSSPLHF. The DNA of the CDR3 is TGTGCCAGCAGCCAAAACGGTGGAAGTTCACCCCTCCACTTT.

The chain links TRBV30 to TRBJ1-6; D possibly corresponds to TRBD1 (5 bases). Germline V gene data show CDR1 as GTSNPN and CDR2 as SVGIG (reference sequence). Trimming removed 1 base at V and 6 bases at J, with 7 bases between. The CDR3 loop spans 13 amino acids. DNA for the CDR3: TGTGCCTGGAGTGGACAGCTTAATTCACCCCTCCACTTT. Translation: CAWSGQLNSPLHF.